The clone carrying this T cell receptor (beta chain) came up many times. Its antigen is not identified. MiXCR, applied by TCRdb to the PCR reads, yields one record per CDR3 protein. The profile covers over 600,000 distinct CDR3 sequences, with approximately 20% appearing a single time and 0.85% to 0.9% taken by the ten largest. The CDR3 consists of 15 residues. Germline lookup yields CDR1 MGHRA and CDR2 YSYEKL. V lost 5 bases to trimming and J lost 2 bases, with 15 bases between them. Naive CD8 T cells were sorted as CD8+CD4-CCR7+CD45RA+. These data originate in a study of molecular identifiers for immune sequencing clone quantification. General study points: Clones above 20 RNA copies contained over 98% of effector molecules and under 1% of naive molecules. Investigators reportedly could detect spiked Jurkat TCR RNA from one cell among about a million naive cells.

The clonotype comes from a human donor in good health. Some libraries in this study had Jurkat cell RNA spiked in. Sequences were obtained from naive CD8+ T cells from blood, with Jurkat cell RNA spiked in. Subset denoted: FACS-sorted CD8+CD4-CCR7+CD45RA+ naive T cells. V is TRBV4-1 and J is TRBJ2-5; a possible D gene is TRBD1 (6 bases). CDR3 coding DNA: TGCGCCAGCAGCTATAGGGACAATCCGCAAGAGACCCAGTACTTC. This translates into CASSYRDNPQETQYF.